Listed below are T cell receptor beta chains from one sample, sequenced in a study of T cell repertoires in cytomegalovirus infection. Their recognized antigens are unknown. MiXCR was run by TCRdb on the reads, yielding one entry per CDR3 protein. The sample gives about 110,000 distinct CDR3 sequences, about 9.4% of which show up once; approximately 30% is in the top ten. Sequencing was performed on PBMCs, sequenced either directly or after in vitro stimulation (not recorded which). The receptors were gathered from a human donor in good health (CMV status not recorded). Some clones in this sample may be carry-over from other donors' samples. Each CDR3 is given with its conserved first and last residue. The D gene is left open where the match is weak. Clone size is not always given. Where it is, it says once, few, many or a class for expanded clones.

abundance,v_gene,j_gene,d_gene,CDR3aa,CDR3nt
many,TRBV6-1,TRBJ2-6,TRBD1,CASRISGTGGAGANVLTF,TGTGCCAGCAGGATTTCCGGGACAGGGGGCGCTGGGGCCAACGTCCTGACTTTC
many,TRBV7-9,TRBJ1-4,.,CASSLATNEKLFF,TGTGCCAGCAGCTTAGCAACTAATGAAAAACTGTTTTTT
many,TRBV6-2/TRBV6-3,TRBJ2-7,TRBD2,CASTGAGAYEQYF,TGTGCCAGCACAGGAGCGGGAGCATACGAGCAGTACTTC
few,TRBV19,TRBJ1-5,.,CASSRGGALNQPQHF,TGTGCCAGTAGTAGAGGAGGGGCCTTGAACCAGCCCCAGCATTTT
few,TRBV29-1,TRBJ2-3,.,CSVRDGLVHTDTQYF,TGCAGCGTCCGAGATGGCCTAGTGCACACAGATACGCAGTATTTT
few,TRBV20-1,TRBJ1-5,.,CSARDLQGKVGNQPQHF,TGCAGTGCTAGAGATCTTCAGGGGAAAGTGGGCAATCAGCCCCAGCATTTT
.,TRBV11-2,TRBJ1-6,.,CASTYLGSPLHF,TGTGCCAGCACCTACCTTGGATCACCCCTCCACTTT
.,TRBV28,TRBJ2-1,.,CASNNHNEQFF,TGTGCCAGCAATAACCACAATGAGCAGTTCTTC
few,TRBV20-1,TRBJ2-1,TRBD2,CSAMRLAGGSHEQFF,TGCAGTGCAATGAGACTAGCGGGAGGGTCCCATGAGCAGTTCTTC
.,TRBV10-3,TRBJ1-5,.,CAIGNRENQPQHF,TGTGCCATTGGCAACAGGGAAAATCAGCCCCAGCATTTT
few,TRBV7-9,TRBJ2-7,.,CASSPSSRVVDEQYF,TGTGCCAGCAGCCCCAGCTCCAGGGTTGTGGACGAGCAGTACTTC
many,TRBV7-2,TRBJ2-5,.,CASSLTTGRETQYF,TGTGCCAGCAGCCTCACTACAGGGAGAGAGACCCAGTACTTC
.,TRBV7-8,TRBJ2-3,TRBD2,CASIPTSGALDTQYF,TGTGCCAGCATTCCGACTAGCGGGGCCTTGGATACGCAGTATTTT
many,TRBV27,TRBJ1-2,TRBD1,CASSGQGVGYTF,TGTGCCAGCAGTGGACAGGGGGTTGGCTACACCTTC
.,TRBV12-3/TRBV12-4,TRBJ1-2,.,CASIDRLGIGYTF,TGTGCCAGCATAGACAGGCTTGGGATTGGCTACACCTTC
many,TRBV6-5,TRBJ2-1,.,CASSYSKYNEQFF,TGTGCCAGCAGTTACTCGAAATACAATGAGCAGTTCTTC
many,TRBV6-1,TRBJ2-1,.,CASSPRQRYNEQFF,TGTGCCAGCAGTCCTAGACAGCGCTACAATGAGCAGTTCTTC
many,TRBV7-2,TRBJ2-3,.,CASSPRIVTRGVLTDTQYF,TGTGCCAGCAGCCCCCGGATCGTAACCAGGGGGGTGCTGACAGATACGCAGTATTTT
.,TRBV24-1,TRBJ2-3,.,CATGEVTGRTDTQYF,TGTGCCACCGGAGAGGTCACAGGGAGAACAGATACGCAGTATTTT
many,TRBV5-6,TRBJ2-1,.,CASSFLGRVGQYNEQFF,TGTGCCAGCAGCTTCCTGGGGCGGGTGGGACAATACAATGAGCAGTTCTTC
few,TRBV20-1,TRBJ1-6,.,CSARGDSNSPLHF,TGCAGTGCTAGGGGGGACTCTAATTCACCCCTCCACTTT
.,TRBV7-8,TRBJ2-1,TRBD1,CASSPRGQGDEQFF,TGTGCCAGCAGCCCCCGCGGACAGGGCGATGAGCAGTTCTTC